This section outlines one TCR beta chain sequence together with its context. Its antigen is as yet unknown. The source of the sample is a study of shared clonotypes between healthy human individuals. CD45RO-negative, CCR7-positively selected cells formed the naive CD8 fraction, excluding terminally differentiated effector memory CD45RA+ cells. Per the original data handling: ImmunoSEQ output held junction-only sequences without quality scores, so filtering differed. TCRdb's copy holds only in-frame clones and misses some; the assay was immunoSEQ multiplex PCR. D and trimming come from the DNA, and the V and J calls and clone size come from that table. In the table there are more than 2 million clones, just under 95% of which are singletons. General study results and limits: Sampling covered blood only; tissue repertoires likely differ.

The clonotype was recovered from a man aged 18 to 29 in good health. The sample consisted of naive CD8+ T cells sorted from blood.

The CDR3 region has the DNA TGCGCCAGCAGCTTGCCCAGGGGGCACGAGCAGTACTTC. This gives the protein CASSLPRGHEQYF. This chain connects TRBV5-1 to TRBJ2-7; 8 nucleotides agree with TRBD1. With V trimmed by 1 base and J by 5 bases, 2 bases remained unmatched. The CDR3 is made up of 13 amino acids. Germline CDR1 reads SGHRS; CDR2 reads YFSETQ.